This T cell receptor (beta chain) originates from a study of CD8 T cells in Susac syndrome. Trimming removed 5 bases from V and 1 base from J, with 15 bases in between. Per the germline V gene, CDR1 is SGHRS and CDR2 is YFSETQ. The CDR3 is made up of 15 amino acids. Reverse transcription of about 0.45 to 1 ug RNA was carried out with random hexamers. A single record per CDR3 protein comes from TCRdb applying MiXCR to the immunoSEQ multiplex PCR reads. The data show some 180,000 distinct CDR3 sequences, with about 94% seen just once and 0.1% held by the top ten. Input material: CD4+ T cells from PBMCs. The sequence was obtained from a human donor in good health. V is TRBV5-1 and J is TRBJ1-1; D call uncertain. CDR3 sequence reads: CASSPREGGNTEAFF. The DNA of the CDR3 is TGCGCCAGCAGTCCCCGGGAAGGAGGGAACACTGAAGCTTTCTTT. The full variable domain, its missing parts supplied by reference TRBV5-1 and TRBJ1-1, is KAGVTQTPRYLIKTRGQQVTLSCSPISGHRSVSWYQQTPGQGLQFLFEYFSETQRNKGNFPGRFSGRQFSNSRSEMNVSTLELGDSALYLCASSPREGGNTEAFFGQGTRLTVV.